This T cell receptor beta chain was profiled in a study of cytomegalovirus exposure and HLA in healthy donors. In the PCR, 60 Vbeta and 13 Jbeta primers were used. Here immunoSEQ multiplex PCR was the method, and the copy in TCRdb shows in-frame clones only, minus some. The sample shows around 170,000 clones, over 80% of them seen only once. Whole-study findings and limits: Productive rates of about 87% or about 30% were seen for most TCR beta V segments in an earlier analysis.

In the case of this clone: Its specificity is unknown.

The V and J ends lost 4 bases and 6 bases respectively, with 13 bases between them. Germline CDR1 is MNHEY and CDR2 is SVGAGI. CDR3 length: 14 amino acids. This clonotype was sampled from a middle-aged man in good health and CMV-seronegative. The genes are TRBV6-5 and TRBJ1-5; possible D gene TRBD1, 5 bases. The sequencing sample was made of PBMCs. CDR3 in amino acids: CASSSGGGGQPQHF. DNA for the CDR3: TGTGCCAGCAGTTCGGGTGGGGGGGGTCAGCCCCAGCATTTT.